This T cell receptor beta chain stems from a study of blood T cell repertoires in COVID-19. TCRdb keeps only in-frame clones here, not all; method: immunoSEQ multiplex PCR. The data show a few hundred thousand clones, 91% seen once. Germline CDR1 and CDR2: KGHSY and FQNENV. The V gene end was trimmed by 5 bases and the J gene end by 1 base; junction bases not matched to a gene: 6. The CDR3 covers 15 residues. Everyone who took part was roughly 18 to 89 years old, and they came from 24 US areas. Participants' own reports of clinical history determined their cohort assignment. A COVID-19 case had been met by exposed participants during the 2 weeks before study entry.

The TCR sequence derives from a woman in her thirties or forties who had been exposed to COVID-19. The V gene is TRBV16, the J gene TRBJ1-1, with 8 bases fitting TRBD1. Sequenced material: PBMCs or T cells enriched from blood (not recorded which). Here the CDR3 DNA reads TGTGCCAGCAGCGCAAGACAGGGGACGAACACTGAAGCTTTCTTT. Protein: CASSARQGTNTEAFF.